This T cell receptor beta chain was documented in a study of blood T cells in healthy people across ages. Study conclusions and caveats: Unsorted PBMCs ruled out conclusive naive versus antigen-experienced comparison. A roughly linear age-dependent decrease characterized TCR beta diversity per million T cells. Long-lived donors had more naive CD4+ cells and higher diversity than aged donors.

Points on this clonotype: Its antigen is unidentified.

The CDR3 runs 14 residues. CDR1 is SGDLS, CDR2 YYNGEE, per germline. V was shortened by 1 base and J by 1 base, with 7 bases between the two germline ends. Total RNA was extracted at no less than 6 micrograms per sample. Sample-barcoded 5' priming and a J-beta primer mix drove a second PCR of about 6 to 12 cycles. MiXCR, run by TCRdb on the 5' RACE reads, gives a single entry per CDR3 protein. The profile shows 850,000 to 1,300,000 distinct CDR3 sequences, 40% to 45% of them singletons. This chain uses TRBV9 with TRBJ2-3; D not certain. Sequencing was performed on blood. The source is a woman aged 60-70 years in good health. The chain's CDR3 is CASSVSGGTDTQYF. CDR3 in DNA: TGTGCCAGCAGCGTAAGTGGAGGCACAGATACGCAGTATTTT.